The 28 T cell receptor beta chains below come from one sample, sequenced in a study of shared clonotypes between healthy human individuals. This table comes from immunoSEQ multiplex PCR, and its TCRdb copy is limited to in-frame clones, with some not included. There are about a million clones in the sample; about 75% occur only once, and approximately 1.5% lies in the top ten. Specimen: memory CD4+ T cells sorted from blood. Subset defined: CD45RA-negative fraction. Receptor source: a man aged 18 to 35 in good health.

This clone was counted between two and nine times. This clone may be a read error of a much larger clone one base away. V and J are TRBV11-3 and TRBJ2-2; 9 bases fit TRBD1. The CDR3 is 15 amino acids. V shed 1 base, J shed 3 bases, and the junction held 0 bases outside the gene matches. The germline CDR1 and CDR2 sequences are SGHNT and YENEEA. The DNA of the CDR3 is TGTGCCAGCAGCTTAGGGACAGGGGACACCGGGGAGCTGTTTTTT. Translating gives CASSLGTGDTGELFF.

V usage is TRBV5-1 and J usage is TRBJ2-5; no reliable D call. Germline V gene data show CDR1 as SGHRS and CDR2 as YFSETQ. Deletions cut 4 bases from V and 1 base from J, with 11 bases between. This CDR3 spans 14 amino acids. CDR3 nucleotide sequence: TGCGCCAGCAGCGTACCGGACCCCCAAGAGACCCAGTACTTC. It translates to CASSVPDPQETQYF.

A remark on this clone: Other nucleotide sequences from this sample produce the same CDR3. J is TRBJ1-5 and V is TRBV5-6; 8 bases fit TRBD1. The V gene end was trimmed by 4 bases and the J gene end by 3 bases; junction bases not matched to a gene: 6. This CDR3 region has 15 residues. Germline CDR1 is SGHDT and CDR2 is YYEEEE. The DNA of the CDR3 is TGTGCCAGCAGCGTAACAGGGGGTGTCAATCAGCCCCAGCATTTT. Its translation is CASSVTGGVNQPQHF.

A word on this clone: Other DNA sequences of this sample code for an identical CDR3. The genes are TRBV6-5 and TRBJ2-3; no firm D call. The CDR3 has 12 residues. V lost 5 bases and J lost 0, with 3 bases in between. The germline CDR1 and CDR2 sequences are MNHEY and SVGAGI. The CDR3 nucleotides are TGTGCCAGCAGTCCTAGCACAGATACGCAGTATTTT. It specifies CASSPSTDTQYF.

The V call is TRBV7-2, the J call TRBJ2-7; 7 nucleotides match TRBD1. This CDR3 spans 14 amino acids. Trimming removed 3 bases from V and 1 base from J; junction bases left unmatched: 3. CDR1 SGHTA and CDR2 FQGNSA come from the germline V gene. CDR3 protein: CASSFRDRSYEQYF. CDR3 nucleotides: TGTGCCAGCAGCTTCCGGGACAGATCCTACGAGCAGTACTTC.

The chain joins TRBV4-3 to TRBJ2-5, with TRBD1 as a possible D gene (6 bases). The V gene lost 0 bases and the J gene lost 4 bases, with 15 bases spanning the gap. The CDR3 is 16 residues long. Germline values: CDR1 LGHNA, CDR2 YSLEER. The CDR3 sequence is CASSQDYLTGRETQYF. The CDR3 DNA follows: TGCGCCAGCAGCCAAGATTACTTGACAGGTCGAGAGACCCAGTACTTC.

This clone was found once. The V call is TRBV19, the J call TRBJ1-1; D possibly corresponds to TRBD1 (5 bases). The germline V gene has CDR1 LNHDA and CDR2 SQIVND (reference sequence). With 7 bases removed from V and 5 bases from J, the gap between germline ends came to 11 bases. This CDR3 is 12 amino acids long. CDR3: CASNDRVTEAFF. The DNA of the CDR3 is TGTGCCAGTAATGACAGAGTAACTGAAGCTTTCTTT.

The gene calls are TRBV19 and TRBJ2-2, with 11 positions matching TRBD2. Trimming took 6 bases from V and 1 from J; bases not matched to a gene: 7. This CDR3 has 17 residues. Germline loops: CDR1 LNHDA, CDR2 SQIVND (reference sequence). The CDR3 DNA follows: TGTGCCAGTAGACGACTAGCGGGGTCCAGGAACACCGGGGAGCTGTTTTTT. It yields the protein CASRRLAGSRNTGELFF. Based on the CDR3 plus reference TRBV19 and TRBJ2-2, the full variable domain is DGGITQSPKYLFRKEGQNVTLSCEQNLNHDAMYWYRQDPGQGLRLIYYSQIVNDFQKGDIAEGYSVSREKKESFPLTVTSAQKNPTAFYLCASRRLAGSRNTGELFFGEGSRLTVL.

This clone was detected ten times or more. The DNA for the CDR3 is TGTGCCAGCAGTAGCACCGGACCTCTTAATGAAAAACTGTTTTTT. Protein: CASSSTGPLNEKLFF. V is TRBV28 and J is TRBJ1-4; D gene ambiguous. V lost 5 bases and J lost 4, with 14 bases in between. Germline CDR1 MDHEN, CDR2 SYDVKM. This CDR3 spans 15 amino acids.

This clone was seen only a few times. The rearrangement links TRBV7-3 to TRBJ2-2, with D perhaps TRBD1 or TRBD2 (6 bases each). This CDR3 comprises 14 residues. Looked up from germline, CDR1 is SGHTA and CDR2 is FQGTGA. Trimming removed 5 bases at V and 4 bases at J, with 11 bases between. CDR3 sequence: CASSRGQTTGELFF. In nucleotides, the CDR3 is TGTGCCAGCAGCCGGGGGCAGACCACCGGGGAGCTGTTTTTT. The full variable domain, completed using reference TRBV7-3 and TRBJ2-2, is GAGVSQTPSNKVTEKGKYVELRCDPISGHTALYWYRQSLGQGPEFLIYFQGTGAADDSGLPNDRFFAVRPEGSVSTLKIQRTERGDSAVYLCASSRGQTTGELFFGEGSRLTVL.

The chain joins TRBV19 to TRBJ2-5; TRBD1 is a possible D gene (6 bases). CDR3 length equals 16 residues. V lost 5 bases to trimming and J lost 4 bases, with 20 bases between them. Per germline, CDR1 LNHDA and CDR2 SQIVND (reference sequence). For the CDR3, the DNA is TGTGCCAGTAGTGGACAACCGAACCAAGGGGGAGAGACCCAGTACTTC. Translation gives CASSGQPNQGGETQYF.

This clone was detected a few times. The chain combines TRBV10-1 with TRBJ1-2; D unresolved. The CDR3 is 13 amino acids. Germline loops: CDR1 WNHNN, CDR2 SYGVQD (reference sequence). The V end lost 5 bases, the J end lost 5 bases, and 12 bases lay between the germline ends. The CDR3 region is CASSSRPDYGYTF. CDR3 bases: TGCGCCAGCAGTTCAAGGCCCGATTATGGCTACACCTTC.

This clone occurred once. This rearrangement joins TRBV30 to TRBJ2-7; 8 bases agree with TRBD1. The CDR3 length is 12 residues. V lost 3 bases and J lost 6; bases outside the gene matches: 4. Germline CDR1 and CDR2: GTSNPN and SVGIG (reference sequence). This CDR3 reads CAWSGQGGEQYF. The DNA of the CDR3 is TGTGCCTGGAGCGGACAGGGCGGCGAGCAGTACTTC.

The chain carries TRBV28 and TRBJ2-1; TRBD2 agrees at 8 bases. This CDR3 spans 16 amino acids. Looked up from germline, CDR1 is MDHEN and CDR2 is SYDVKM. V shed 1 base and J 8 bases; nucleotides not matched to a gene: 10. CDR3 amino acids: CASSLSGGGSYHEQFF. The DNA of the CDR3 is TGTGCCAGCAGTTTATCGGGCGGGGGGTCTTACCATGAGCAGTTCTTC. Based on the CDR3 plus reference TRBV28 and TRBJ2-1, the full variable domain is DVKVTQSSRYLVKRTGEKVFLECVQDMDHENMFWYRQDPGLGLRLIYFSYDVKMKEKGDIPEGYSVSREKKERFSLILESASTNQTSMYLCASSLSGGGSYHEQFFGPGTRLTVL.

The chain employs TRBV4-1 and TRBJ2-1, with 13 bases aligning to TRBD2. CDR3 length equals 18 residues. Germline-derived CDR1 and CDR2 are MGHRA and YSYEKL. J lost 2 bases, V lost 0 bases, and 4 bases had no gene match. CDR3 DNA sequence: TGCGCCAGCAGCCAAGATACTAGCGGGAGGGCCCCCTACAATGAGCAGTTCTTC. Protein sequence: CASSQDTSGRAPYNEQFF.

This chain joins TRBV5-1 and TRBJ2-7; 10 bases fit TRBD2. The CDR3 loop spans 17 amino acids. V was pared by 0 bases and J by 7 bases, with 13 bases of the junction left unmatched. Germline V lookup: CDR1 SGHRS, CDR2 YFSETQ. Here the CDR3 reads CASSLDITSGVLREQYF. CDR3 nucleotides: TGCGCCAGCAGCTTGGATATCACTAGCGGGGTTCTAAGGGAGCAGTACTTC.

The chain is built from TRBV5-1 and TRBJ1-1; TRBD1 might be the D (5 bases). V gave up 0 bases and J gave up 4 bases, with 7 bases separating them. CDR3 length: 13 residues. The V gene's germline CDR1 is SGHRS and CDR2 YFSETQ. The CDR3 spells CASSLGRATEAFF. DNA of the CDR3: TGCGCCAGCAGCTTGGGCAGGGCCACTGAAGCTTTCTTT.

The rearrangement joins TRBV5-6 to TRBJ2-3; D not certain. Per the germline V gene, CDR1 is SGHDT and CDR2 is YYEEEE. The germline V and J ends were trimmed by 2 bases and 0 bases, with 10 bases remaining between them. The CDR3 covers 15 residues. CDR3: CASSFGGRSTDTQYF. The CDR3 coding sequence is TGTGCCAGCAGCTTCGGCGGCCGAAGCACAGATACGCAGTATTTT. Variable domain in full (rest from reference TRBV5-6 and TRBJ2-3): DAGVTQSPTHLIKTRGQQVTLRCSPKSGHDTVSWYQQALGQGPQFIFQYYEEEERQRGNFPDRFSGHQFPNYSSELNVNALLLGDSALYLCASSFGGRSTDTQYFGPGTRLTVL.

Points on this clone: Other nucleotide sequences in the sample specify the same CDR3. The genes are TRBV5-8 and TRBJ1-6; D gene ambiguous. V lost 1 base and J 4 bases, leaving 6 bases between the germline ends. Germline V gene data show CDR1 as SGHTS and CDR2 as YDEGEE. This CDR3 has 14 amino acids. The CDR3 spells CASSLTGYNSPLHF. Here the CDR3 DNA reads TGTGCCAGCAGCTTGACGGGTTATAATTCACCCCTCCACTTT.

The chain links TRBV30 to TRBJ2-7, with a tentative D call TRBD1 (6 bases). Germline V gives CDR1 GTSNPN, CDR2 SVGIG (reference sequence). Trimming pared 2 bases from V and 6 bases from J, leaving 17 bases between. The CDR3 sequence is 14 residues long. CDR3 nucleotide sequence: TGTGCCTGGAGTCGAAGCGCGACAGGATCCGAGCAGTACTTC. It codes for CAWSRSATGSEQYF.

This clone was seen more than once but under ten times. The chain joins TRBV30 to TRBJ1-6; no definite D call. Germline CDR1 reads GTSNPN; CDR2 reads SVGIG (reference sequence). Trimming shortened V by 2 bases and J by 0 bases, and 14 bases separated the two germline ends. CDR3 length equals 17 residues. The CDR3 DNA follows: TGTGCCTGGAGTACGATGACGGTGAGCTCCTATAATTCACCCCTCCACTTT. Residues: CAWSTMTVSSYNSPLHF.

This clone appeared many times. Other DNA sequences from this sample encode an identical CDR3 as well. The gene calls are TRBV11-2 and TRBJ1-4; D gene unclear. Germline CDR1 reads SGHAT; CDR2 reads FQNNGV. The CDR3 loop spans 16 amino acids. V was clipped by 1 base and J by 3 bases, with 12 bases between them. The CDR3 loop is CASSLGGGTANEKLFF. In DNA, the CDR3 is TGTGCCAGCAGCTTAGGAGGAGGAACAGCTAATGAAAAACTGTTTTTT.

The chain uses TRBV10-3 and TRBJ2-7; TRBD2 is a possible D gene (5 bases). The length of the CDR3 is 13 residues. With 3 bases removed from V and 3 bases from J, the gap between germline ends came to 9 bases. In germline, CDR1 is ENHRY, CDR2 SYGVKD. The CDR3 nucleotides read TGTGCCATCAGTGACGGAGGATTCTACGAGCAGTACTTC. It encodes CAISDGGFYEQYF.

The CDR3 sequence is CASSSHADDRAQPQHF. Written as DNA, the CDR3 is TGTGCCAGTAGTTCCCACGCAGACGACAGGGCCCAGCCCCAGCATTTT. The J gene is TRBJ1-5, the V gene TRBV19, with TRBD1 matching over 7 bases. This CDR3 region has 16 residues. V was pared by 5 bases and J by 7 bases, with 14 bases of the junction left unmatched. Germline CDR1 reads LNHDA; CDR2 reads SQIVND (reference sequence). Full variable domain (missing parts from reference TRBV19 and TRBJ1-5): DGGITQSPKYLFRKEGQNVTLSCEQNLNHDAMYWYRQDPGQGLRLIYYSQIVNDFQKGDIAEGYSVSREKKESFPLTVTSAQKNPTAFYLCASSSHADDRAQPQHFGDGTRLSIL.

This clone was detected only once. Other DNA sequences within the sample encode an identical CDR3. The CDR3 nucleotides read TGCGCCAGCAGCCCGGGGGGTAGCACAGATACGCAGTATTTT. Translation gives CASSPGGSTDTQYF. V is TRBV5-1 and J is TRBJ2-3, with 7 nucleotides matching TRBD2. Germline V gene lookup returns CDR1 SGHRS and CDR2 YFSETQ. V trimming: 4 bases; J trimming: 0 bases; junction bases outside the gene matches: 2. This CDR3 region has 14 residues.

V gene TRBV7-8 combines with J gene TRBJ2-6; TRBD1 is a possible D gene (6 bases). Germline V gene sequence: CDR1 SGHVS, CDR2 FQNEAQ. Trimming cost V 4 bases and J 4 bases, with 14 bases left between them. This CDR3 region has 16 residues. The CDR3 spells CASSSTTGLGANVLTF. Written as DNA, the CDR3 is TGTGCCAGCAGCTCCACGACAGGACTCGGGGCCAACGTCCTGACTTTC.

The rearrangement uses TRBV30 and TRBJ2-3; 9 positions match TRBD2. The trim removed 2 bases at V and 8 bases at J, leaving 5 bases unmatched. Germline V gives CDR1 GTSNPN, CDR2 SVGIG (reference sequence). The CDR3 is made up of 13 amino acids. Written as DNA, the CDR3 is TGTGCCTGGAGTCGCGGGGGGGCCGCTACGCAGTATTTT. Amino acids: CAWSRGGAATQYF.

J is TRBJ2-2 and V is TRBV5-4, with 7 bases fitting TRBD2. Trimming removed 5 bases from V and 4 bases from J; junction bases left unmatched: 2. Looked up from germline, CDR1 is SGHNT and CDR2 is YYREEE (reference sequence). This CDR3 spans 13 amino acids. CDR3 loop: CASRGRGTGELFF. CDR3 bases: TGTGCCAGCAGGGGGAGGGGCACCGGGGAGCTGTTTTTT.